The present TCR beta chain was sequenced within a study of T cell responses to AZD1222 COVID-19 vaccine. Broader study findings: Baseline seropositives among AZD1222 recipients totaled only five or six. Two doses of AZD1222 preceded a rise in Spike-specific TCR breadth and depth.

In the case of this clone: Its antigen is unknown.

Repertoires were generated with immunoSEQ multiplex PCR, while TCRdb's copy carries only in-frame clones and drops some. The sample shows roughly 160,000 clones, around nine tenths of them seen only once. Germline V gene lookup returns CDR1 SGHAT and CDR2 FQNNGV. V lost 6 bases to trimming and J lost 9 bases; unmatched junction nucleotides: 11. The CDR3 is 14 amino acids. The TCR comes from an adult who received the AZD1222 COVID-19 vaccine. Material: peripheral blood, obtained 28 days after the second AZD1222 dose. This sequence joins TRBV11-2 and TRBJ2-1; 7 nucleotides agree with TRBD2. CDR3: CASRVGGGFVEQFF. The CDR3 DNA reads as TGTGCCAGCAGGGTTGGGGGGGGATTCGTTGAGCAGTTCTTC. Based on the CDR3 plus reference TRBV11-2 and TRBJ2-1, the full variable domain is EAGVAQSPRYKIIEKRQSVAFWCNPISGHATLYWYQQILGQGPKLLIQFQNNGVVDDSQLPKDRFSAERLKGVDSTLKIQPAKLEDSAVYLCASRVGGGFVEQFFGPGTRLTVL.